This passage covers 26 T cell receptor beta chains from one sample sequenced in a study of OX40 agonist ivuxolimab in advanced cancers. Profiled with immunoSEQ multiplex PCR; TCRdb holds only in-frame clones, not every one. The sample yields some 59,000 clones, 65% to 90% seen once. This material consisted of CD4+ or CD8+ T cells sorted from blood, taken in a trial of the OX40 agonist ivuxolimab. These receptors came from an adult with an advanced solid tumor such as melanoma, head and neck, liver or kidney cancer.

The chain employs TRBV9 and TRBJ1-2; 11 bases align to TRBD1. The CDR3 spans 15 residues. The ends lost 3 bases at V and 3 bases at J; junction bases unmatched: 4. CDR1 is SGDLS, CDR2 YYNGEE, per germline. The CDR3 region has the DNA TGTGCCAGCAGCGCAGGGACAGGGGGTTACTATGGCTACACCTTC. Amino acid sequence: CASSAGTGGYYGYTF. The full variable domain, its missing parts supplied by reference TRBV9 and TRBJ1-2, is DSGVTQTPKHLITATGQRVTLRCSPRSGDLSVYWYQQSLDQGLQFLIQYYNGEERAKGNILERFSAQQFPDLHSELNLSSLELGDSALYFCASSAGTGGYYGYTFGSGTRLTVV.

The chain couples TRBV21-1 to TRBJ2-7; the table names TRBD2, a call not compared with the DNA. TRBV21-1 is recorded as a pseudogene. The CDR3 is 15 amino acids. In DNA form, the CDR3 reads TGTGCCAGCAGCAAACGGGGGGGTCCCTCCTACGAGCAGTACTTC. Its protein product is CASSKRGGPSYEQYF.

This clone was counted between two and nine times. This chain uses TRBV11-2 with TRBJ1-3; D not certain. Germline V gene data show CDR1 as SGHAT and CDR2 as FQNNGV. Trimming pared 5 bases from V and 3 bases from J, leaving 11 bases between. The CDR3 consists of 14 residues. CDR3 in DNA: TGTGCCAGCAGCAGGGTAGGGTTTGGAAACACCATATATTTT. This translates into CASSRVGFGNTIYF. The variable domain in full, with the rest retrieved from reference TRBV11-2 and TRBJ1-3, is EAGVAQSPRYKIIEKRQSVAFWCNPISGHATLYWYQQILGQGPKLLIQFQNNGVVDDSQLPKDRFSAERLKGVDSTLKIQPAKLEDSAVYLCASSRVGFGNTIYFGEGSWLTVV.

This clone has a single count. CDR3: CASSPRTSTGELFF. The CDR3, as DNA: TGCGCCAGCAGCCCCCGGACGAGCACCGGGGAGCTGTTTTTT. The gene calls are TRBV5-1 and TRBJ2-2; D is undetermined. CDR3 length: 14 residues. Trimming cost V 4 bases and J 4 bases, with 11 bases left between them. The germline V gene encodes CDR1 SGHRS and CDR2 YFSETQ.

This chain uses TRBV7-3 with TRBJ2-5, with D hard to call. V was pared by 1 base and J by 1 base, with 7 bases between. Germline CDR1 is SGHTA and CDR2 is FQGTGA. The CDR3 extends over 14 amino acids. This CDR3 is CASSLIPGQETQYF. CDR3 in DNA: TGTGCCAGCAGCTTAATTCCGGGCCAAGAGACCCAGTACTTC.

The chain couples TRBV6-1 to TRBJ1-6; D possibly corresponds to TRBD1 (5 bases). CDR3 length: 14 amino acids. V was shortened by 0 bases and J by 11 bases, with 11 bases between the two germline ends. From germline, CDR1 is MNHNS and CDR2 SASEGT. CDR3 nucleotides: TGTGCCAGCAGTGAAGCGCAAAGGGGTACACCCCTCCACTTT. Its protein is CASSEAQRGTPLHF.

The chain joins TRBV2 to TRBJ1-2; D is uncertain. Germline V gene lookup returns CDR1 SNHLY and CDR2 FYNNEI. There are 15 residues in the CDR3. Trimming removed 4 bases from V and 0 bases from J, with 12 bases in between. The CDR3 nucleotides read TGTGCCAGCAGTGCGGACGCCCAAGCTAACTATGGCTACACCTTC. Translated: CASSADAQANYGYTF.

This chain links TRBV9 with TRBJ2-3; D remains ambiguous. The germline CDR1 and CDR2 sequences are SGDLS and YYNGEE. V dropped 0 bases and J dropped 3 bases, with 8 bases sitting between them. CDR3 length: 14 residues. CDR3 nucleotide sequence: TGTGCCAGCAGCGTAGGGGTTACGACAGATACGCAGTATTTT. Translated, it gives CASSVGVTTDTQYF. The full variable domain, with the rest looked up from reference TRBV9 and TRBJ2-3, is DSGVTQTPKHLITATGQRVTLRCSPRSGDLSVYWYQQSLDQGLQFLIQYYNGEERAKGNILERFSAQQFPDLHSELNLSSLELGDSALYFCASSVGVTTDTQYFGPGTRLTVL.

The chain combines TRBV19 with TRBJ1-2; D gene unclear. The germline CDR1 and CDR2 sequences are LNHDA and SQIVND (reference sequence). Between the trimmed V and J ends, which lost 8 bases and 3 bases, there was a span of 19 bases. There are 15 residues in the CDR3. CDR3 coding DNA: TGTGCCAGTTCAAGGTCGGGGTCGGTGGACTATGGCTACACCTTC. It translates to CASSRSGSVDYGYTF.

The chain has TRBV6-5 and TRBJ1-2, with D unresolved. Trimming left V 6 bases short and J 1 base short, with 9 bases between. Germline V gene sequence: CDR1 MNHEY, CDR2 SVGAGI. The CDR3 runs 13 residues. CDR3 residues: CASRPGDNYGYTF. CDR3 bases: TGTGCCAGCAGACCCGGGGATAACTATGGCTACACCTTC.

CDR3 sequence reads: CASSPTGTGVGGYTF. The CDR3 coding sequence is TGTGCCAGCAGCCCTACCGGGACGGGGGTCGGGGGCTACACCTTC. The rearrangement joins TRBV4-2 to TRBJ1-2; tentatively, D is TRBD1 (5 bases). Trimming took 4 bases from V and 8 from J, leaving 20 bases between them. The CDR3 consists of 15 residues. Germline V gene sequence: CDR1 LGHNA, CDR2 YNFKEQ.

The chain carries TRBV6-5 and TRBJ2-1, with D possibly being TRBD2 (6 bases). The CDR3 is made up of 13 amino acids. V gave up 2 bases and J gave up 10 bases, with 12 bases separating them. Germline CDR1 is MNHEY and CDR2 is SVGAGI. The CDR3 region is CASSYPASGEQFF. The DNA for the CDR3 is TGTGCCAGCAGTTACCCCGCCAGCGGGGAGCAGTTCTTC.

The chain is built from TRBV5-5 and TRBJ1-1, with D unclear. CDR3 length: 14 amino acids. Trimming pared 3 bases from V and 4 bases from J, leaving 13 bases between. Germline CDR1 reads SGHKS; CDR2 reads YYEKEE (reference sequence). The CDR3 reads CASSSLPGGTEAFF. CDR3 sequence (DNA): TGTGCCAGCAGCTCCTTGCCGGGTGGCACTGAAGCTTTCTTT.

The chain links TRBV4-2 to TRBJ1-1; D is unclear. Trimming cost V 0 bases and J 0 bases, with 11 bases left between them. Germline CDR1 LGHNA, CDR2 YNFKEQ. CDR3 size: 16 residues. The DNA of the CDR3 is TGTGCCAGCAGCCAAGAGCCCACGGTTATGAACACTGAAGCTTTCTTT. It codes for CASSQEPTVMNTEAFF.

The rearrangement links TRBV27 to TRBJ2-2, with 9 bases lining up with TRBD1. Germline V gene data show CDR1 as MNHEY and CDR2 as SMNVEV (reference sequence). With 11 bases clipped from V and 0 bases from J, the junction kept 4 bases outside the gene matches. This CDR3 has 14 residues. In DNA form, the CDR3 reads TGTGCCTCACAGGGGGCCCCGAACACCGGGGAGCTGTTTTTT. This codes for CASQGAPNTGELFF.

J is TRBJ2-6 and V is TRBV7-9; possible D gene TRBD2, 7 bases. In germline, CDR1 is SEHNR, CDR2 FQNEAQ (reference sequence). This CDR3 contains 14 residues. Trimming took off 11 bases at V and 0 bases at J, with 11 bases between the two ends. The CDR3 nucleotides are TGTGCCGGGGGAGGGGGCTCTGGGGCCAACGTCCTGACTTTC. It specifies CAGGGGSGANVLTF.

The CDR3 loop is CSGQSSSGDTQYF. CDR3 in DNA: TGCAGCGGTCAGTCATCGTCAGGAGATACGCAGTATTTT. This chain links TRBV29-1 with TRBJ2-3; D gene ambiguous. This CDR3 region has 13 residues. Germline CDR1 is SQVTM and CDR2 is ANQGSEA. Trimming pared 7 bases from V and 5 bases from J, leaving 16 bases between.

The J gene is TRBJ1-6, the V gene TRBV5-1; D perhaps matches TRBD1 (6 bases). The CDR3 extends over 15 amino acids. The germline gives CDR1 SGHRS, CDR2 YFSETQ. V lost 0 bases and J lost 7, with 11 bases in between. The CDR3 loop reads CASSLGAGDNSPLHF. As DNA, the CDR3 is TGCGCCAGCAGCTTGGGGGCAGGGGACAATTCACCCCTCCACTTT.

This clone was counted once. V and J are TRBV5-1 and TRBJ2-2; TRBD1 or TRBD2 may be the D gene (6 bases each). Germline CDR1 and CDR2: SGHRS and YFSETQ. The CDR3 is made up of 15 amino acids. Trimming left V 2 bases short and J 1 base short, with 9 bases between. The CDR3 nucleotides are TGCGCCAGCAGCTTCGGGGGCCGGAACACCGGGGAGCTGTTTTTT. Translating gives CASSFGGRNTGELFF. The full variable domain, its missing parts supplied by reference TRBV5-1 and TRBJ2-2, is KAGVTQTPRYLIKTRGQQVTLSCSPISGHRSVSWYQQTPGQGLQFLFEYFSETQRNKGNFPGRFSGRQFSNSRSEMNVSTLELGDSALYLCASSFGGRNTGELFFGEGSRLTVL.

This chain uses TRBV2 with TRBJ1-2, with TRBD1 as a possible D gene (5 bases). The CDR3 extends over 14 amino acids. V was trimmed by 3 bases and J by 4 bases, leaving 12 bases between them. CDR1 is SNHLY and CDR2 is FYNNEI in the germline V gene. For the CDR3, the DNA is TGTGCCAGCAGTGATAGACAGTTCCTCTATGGCTACACCTTC. Protein sequence: CASSDRQFLYGYTF.

The gene calls are TRBV6-5 and TRBJ2-7, with D hard to call. Per the germline V gene, CDR1 is MNHEY and CDR2 is SVGAGI. The CDR3 loop spans 13 amino acids. V was pared by 6 bases and J by 1 base, with 10 bases between. The CDR3, as DNA: TGTGCCAGCAGCGTAGAAGAGTCCTACGAGCAGTACTTC. Translation: CASSVEESYEQYF.

The genes are TRBV10-3 and TRBJ1-1, with 9 bases identical to TRBD1. CDR1 and CDR2 (germline): ENHRY, SYGVKD. Germline trimming cut 11 bases from V and 0 bases from J; bases unmatched to any gene: 4. This CDR3 spans 13 amino acids. CDR3 protein: CALRDRVNTEAFF. The CDR3 nucleotides are TGTGCCCTCCGGGACAGGGTGAACACTGAAGCTTTCTTT.

The V and J genes are TRBV7-9 and TRBJ2-5; D might be TRBD2 (5 bases). The CDR3 spans 14 residues. Germline CDR1 and CDR2: SEHNR and FQNEAQ (reference sequence). V lost 1 base to trimming and J lost 4 bases, with 10 bases between them. The CDR3 loop is CASSLGLGRETQYF. The DNA of the CDR3 is TGTGCCAGCAGCTTAGGTCTAGGGAGAGAGACCCAGTACTTC.

V and J are TRBV2 and TRBJ1-1; a possible D gene is TRBD1 (5 bases). Germline V gene data show CDR1 as SNHLY and CDR2 as FYNNEI. The CDR3 has 14 residues. The germline V and J ends were trimmed by 2 bases and 2 bases, with 9 bases remaining between them. The CDR3 sequence is CASSERGRNTEAFF. CDR3 nucleotide sequence: TGTGCCAGCAGTGAAAGGGGTAGAAACACTGAAGCTTTCTTT.

This clone occurred once. The chain joins TRBV7-3 to TRBJ2-5, with 10 bases lining up with TRBD2. The ends lost 5 bases at V and 2 bases at J; junction bases unmatched: 5. This CDR3 has 15 residues. CDR1 SGHTA and CDR2 FQGTGA come from the germline V gene. Here the CDR3 DNA reads TGTGCCAGCAGCCCCCAGACTAGCGGGCAAGAGACCCAGTACTTC. Amino acids: CASSPQTSGQETQYF.

In this sample, this clone turned up a few times. The rearrangement joins TRBV28 to TRBJ1-1, with 8 positions matching TRBD1. Germline values: CDR1 MDHEN, CDR2 SYDVKM. CDR3 length: 13 residues. Trimming at V came to 5 bases and at J to 9 bases, leaving 8 bases not matched to a gene. This CDR3 is CASSTDRGFQAFF. DNA of the CDR3: TGTGCCAGCAGTACAGACAGGGGATTCCAAGCTTTCTTT.